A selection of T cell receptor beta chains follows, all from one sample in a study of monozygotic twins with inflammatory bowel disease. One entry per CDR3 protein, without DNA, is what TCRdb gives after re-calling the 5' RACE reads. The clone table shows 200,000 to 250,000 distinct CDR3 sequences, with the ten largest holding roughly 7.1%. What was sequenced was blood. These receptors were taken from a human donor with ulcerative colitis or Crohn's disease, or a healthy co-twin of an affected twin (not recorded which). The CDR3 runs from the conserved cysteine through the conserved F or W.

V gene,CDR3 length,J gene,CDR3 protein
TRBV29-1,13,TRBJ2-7,CSVTQGKSYEQYF
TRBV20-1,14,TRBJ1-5,CSAGRSGSNQPQHF
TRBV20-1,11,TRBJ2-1,CSVFGYNEQFF
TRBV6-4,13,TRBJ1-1,CASSDSRGTEAFF
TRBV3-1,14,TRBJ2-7,CASNTGPMAPEQYF
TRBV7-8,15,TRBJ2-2,CASSVDSLGTGELFF
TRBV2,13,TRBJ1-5,CASSAQGNQPQHF
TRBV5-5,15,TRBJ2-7,CASSVDASMGDEQYF
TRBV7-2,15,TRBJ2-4,CASSPRIAPGGVQYF
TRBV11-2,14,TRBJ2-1,CASSSSPQGHEQFF
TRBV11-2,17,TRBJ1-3,CASSQPGTLADFRTIYF
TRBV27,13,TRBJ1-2,CASSLGTGGDYTF
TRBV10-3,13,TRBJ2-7,CATLGQGYYEQYF
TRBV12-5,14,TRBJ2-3,CASGLGGVTDTQYF
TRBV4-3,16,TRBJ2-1,CASSQGQGWYQGEQFF
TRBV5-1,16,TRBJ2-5,CASSLPTGVGQETQYF
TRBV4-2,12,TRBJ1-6,CASRGGNSPLHF
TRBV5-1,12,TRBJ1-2,CASSSEGSGYTF
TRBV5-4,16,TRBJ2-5,CASSSSGGLGQETQYF
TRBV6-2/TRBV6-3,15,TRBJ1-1,CASSSGELRAREAFF
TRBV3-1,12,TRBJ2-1,CASSKDRSKEFF
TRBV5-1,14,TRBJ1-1,CASSWGRVNTEAFF
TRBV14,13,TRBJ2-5,CASSGTATGTQYF
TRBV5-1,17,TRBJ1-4,CASSSGTAYATNEKLFF
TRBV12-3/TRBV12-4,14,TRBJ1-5,CASSSVTENQPQHF
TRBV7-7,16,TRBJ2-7,CASSPGPPAPTAEQYF
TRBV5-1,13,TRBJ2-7,CASSLDTGYEQYF
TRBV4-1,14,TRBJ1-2,CASSQGSVGYGYTF
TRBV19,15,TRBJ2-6,CASSPVFTGANVLTF
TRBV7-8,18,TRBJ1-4,CASSPFLGEGLANEKLFF
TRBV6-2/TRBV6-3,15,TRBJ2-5,CASSYSGGLAETQYF
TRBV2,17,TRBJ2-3,CASSHTLRTSGLDTQYF
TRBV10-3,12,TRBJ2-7,CAISDGVYEQYF
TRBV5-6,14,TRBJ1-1,CASSSFDRVTEAFF
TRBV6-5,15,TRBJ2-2,CASSYSWGSGGELFF
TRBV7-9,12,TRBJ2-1,CASSLGITEQFF
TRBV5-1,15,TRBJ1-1,CASSLATTGGTEAFF
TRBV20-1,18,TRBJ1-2,CSAIHLQTVKPSPYGYTF
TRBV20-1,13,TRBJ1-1,CSARDIGGGEAFF
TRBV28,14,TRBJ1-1,CASSSGHSQTEAFF
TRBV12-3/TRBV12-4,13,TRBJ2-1,CASSLGSIYEQFF